Presented here are 26 T cell receptor beta chains from one specimen sequenced in a study of blood T cell repertoires in COVID-19. TCRdb keeps only in-frame clones here, not all; method: immunoSEQ multiplex PCR. The top ten hold roughly 8.2% of the sample, which has some 120,000 clones, around 86% seen once. The sequencing sample was made of peripheral blood. The receptors here all came from a man aged 65 to 79 with acute or convalescent COVID-19.

This clone occurred a few times. The V gene is TRBV5-6, the J gene TRBJ1-2, with 7 bases lining up with TRBD1. The CDR3 spans 13 residues. Germline-derived CDR1 and CDR2 are SGHDT and YYEEEE. V lost 5 bases and J lost 8; bases outside the gene matches: 9. The CDR3 here is CASRADRVLGYTF. For the CDR3, the DNA is TGTGCCAGCAGGGCTGACAGGGTATTGGGCTACACCTTC.

The chain couples TRBV11-1 to TRBJ1-6; D gene ambiguous. Trimming shortened V by 3 bases and J by 14 bases, and 8 bases separated the two germline ends. Germline V gives CDR1 SGHAT, CDR2 FQDESV (reference sequence). The CDR3 sequence is 11 residues long. The DNA of the CDR3 is TGTGCCAGCAGCTTCGACCAGGCCCTCCACTTT. Translation gives CASSFDQALHF.

This chain uses TRBV5-1 with TRBJ2-3; D may be TRBD1 (6 bases). The CDR3 loop spans 14 amino acids. Looked up from germline, CDR1 is SGHRS and CDR2 is YFSETQ. The ends were cut back, 3 bases at V and 3 bases at J, with 11 bases in the middle. CDR3 protein: CASSSGVLTDTQYF. Written as DNA, the CDR3 is TGCGCCAGCAGCTCAGGGGTTTTGACAGATACGCAGTATTTT. The variable domain in full, completed from reference TRBV5-1 and TRBJ2-3, reads KAGVTQTPRYLIKTRGQQVTLSCSPISGHRSVSWYQQTPGQGLQFLFEYFSETQRNKGNFPGRFSGRQFSNSRSEMNVSTLELGDSALYLCASSSGVLTDTQYFGPGTRLTVL.

This clone was detected a few times. V gene TRBV7-9 combines with J gene TRBJ2-7; D might be TRBD2 (6 bases). CDR3 length: 14 amino acids. The germline V and J ends were trimmed by 4 bases and 3 bases, with 13 bases remaining between them. Germline V gives CDR1 SEHNR, CDR2 FQNEAQ (reference sequence). CDR3 sequence (DNA): TGTGCCAGCAGCTCCGTTAGCGGTGTCTACGAGCAGTACTTC. It codes for CASSSVSGVYEQYF.

The rearrangement links TRBV12-3 or TRBV12-4 to TRBJ1-2; D might be TRBD1 (5 bases). The CDR3 has 13 amino acids. Trimming took 9 bases from V and 1 from J, leaving 12 bases between them. The CDR3 spells CASRGSHNYGYTF. In DNA form, the CDR3 reads TGTGCCAGTCGGGGGTCGCATAACTATGGCTACACCTTC.

This clone occurred a few times. This chain links TRBV5-4 with TRBJ1-6; D remains unclear. The V gene lost 4 bases and the J gene lost 4 bases, with 12 bases spanning the gap. Germline V lookup: CDR1 SGHNT, CDR2 YYREEE (reference sequence). This CDR3 has 15 amino acids. CDR3: CASSQQQDYNSPLHF. The CDR3 nucleotides read TGTGCCAGCAGCCAGCAGCAGGATTATAATTCACCCCTCCACTTT.

This sequence joins TRBV10-1 and TRBJ1-1, with D maybe TRBD1 (5 bases). CDR1 and CDR2 from the germline V gene are WNHNN and SYGVQD (reference sequence). This CDR3 has 15 residues. V was trimmed by 0 bases and J by 4 bases, leaving 12 bases between them. The CDR3 sequence: CASSESTGPTTEAFF. CDR3 DNA sequence: TGCGCCAGCAGTGAGTCAACAGGCCCTACCACTGAAGCTTTCTTT.

The CDR3 DNA reads as TGTGCCAGCAGCTTAGTGAGGGCCGGGGGTGGCTACACCTTC. Its translation: CASSLVRAGGGYTF. The V gene is TRBV7-9, the J gene TRBJ1-2; D is perhaps TRBD1 (5 bases). Trimming took 1 base from V and 7 from J, leaving 13 bases between them. The CDR3 has 14 amino acids. CDR1 and CDR2 (germline): SEHNR, FQNEAQ (reference sequence).

The gene calls are TRBV19 and TRBJ1-5; D not resolved. V was cut by 8 bases and J by 0 bases, with 11 bases left in between. Germline CDR1 and CDR2: LNHDA and SQIVND (reference sequence). This CDR3 is 14 amino acids long. The CDR3, as DNA: TGTGCCAGTCGCACCGAGAATAGCAATCAGCCCCAGCATTTT. This encodes CASRTENSNQPQHF.

This clone was counted a single time. The rearrangement uses TRBV30 and TRBJ1-4; 7 nucleotides match TRBD1. This CDR3 spans 14 amino acids. The V gene end was trimmed by 3 bases and the J gene end by 3 bases; junction bases not matched to a gene: 4. Germline V CDR1 and CDR2: GTSNPN, SVGIG (reference sequence). CDR3 region: CAWSGDSANEKLFF. CDR3 bases: TGTGCCTGGAGCGGGGACAGCGCTAATGAAAAACTGTTTTTT.

This rearrangement joins TRBV6-5 to TRBJ1-1, with D perhaps TRBD1 (5 bases). The CDR3 loop spans 15 amino acids. Germline assignment: CDR1 MNHEY and CDR2 SVGAGI. Trimming shortened V by 5 bases and J by 0 bases, and 13 bases separated the two germline ends. The chain's CDR3 is CASSPLTGVNTEAFF. In DNA form, the CDR3 reads TGTGCCAGCAGTCCACTTACAGGAGTGAACACTGAAGCTTTCTTT.

The V and J genes are TRBV14 and TRBJ2-1, with D perhaps TRBD2 (6 bases). Trimming took 4 bases from V and 7 from J, leaving 14 bases between them. Germline CDR1 is SGHDN and CDR2 is FVKESK. The CDR3 covers 14 residues. Here the CDR3 reads CASSLTSFRNEQFF. CDR3 nucleotide sequence: TGTGCCAGCAGCCTCACTAGCTTTAGAAATGAGCAGTTCTTC.

CDR3 residues: CASTRLLAGGASYEQYF. DNA for the CDR3: TGTGCCAGCACCAGACTTTTAGCGGGAGGGGCCTCCTACGAGCAGTACTTC. V usage is TRBV3-1 (or the pseudogene TRBV3-2) and J usage is TRBJ2-7, with TRBD2 matching over 11 bases. Trimming cost V 7 bases and J 0 bases; bases outside gene matches: 11. The CDR3 runs 17 residues. Germline CDR1 reads LGHDT; CDR2 reads YNNKEL (reference sequence).

This chain's CDR3 is CASRGGGNIQYF. CDR3 sequence (DNA): TGTGCCAGCAGGGGTGGGGGCAACATTCAGTACTTC. The chain is built from TRBV28 and TRBJ2-4, with D perhaps matching TRBD1 (6 bases). V was trimmed by 6 bases and J by 7 bases, leaving 10 bases between them. This CDR3 is built from 12 residues. Germline assignment: CDR1 MDHEN and CDR2 SYDVKM.

This sequence joins TRBV7-3 and TRBJ2-3; 8 nucleotides match TRBD2. Losses at the gene ends were 5 bases for V and 7 bases for J; bases not matched to a gene: 11. CDR3 length: 15 residues. CDR1 SGHTA and CDR2 FQGTGA come from the germline V gene. The CDR3 loop is CASSLGTSLTNTQYF. The CDR3 region has the DNA TGTGCCAGCAGCCTCGGGACTAGTTTAACAAATACGCAGTATTTT.

V is TRBV6-5 and J is TRBJ2-3, with D maybe TRBD1 (6 bases). This CDR3 contains 16 residues. Per germline, CDR1 MNHEY and CDR2 SVGAGI. Trimming cost V 3 bases and J 2 bases, with 15 bases left between them. The CDR3, as DNA: TGTGCCAGCAGTTATACCGGGACACCGTACACAGATACGCAGTATTTT. Translating it yields CASSYTGTPYTDTQYF.

The chain is built from TRBV2 and TRBJ2-3; TRBD1 aligns across 7 bases. There are 13 residues in the CDR3. CDR1 and CDR2 (germline): SNHLY, FYNNEI. V was clipped by 5 bases and J by 3 bases; unmatched bases: 2. CDR3 sequence (DNA): TGTGCCAGCAGTCTGGGACAGACAGATACGCAGTATTTT. It codes for CASSLGQTDTQYF.

This clone was detected a few times. The chain links TRBV2 to TRBJ1-5; TRBD1 agrees at 9 bases. After removal of 7 bases from V and 5 bases from J, the junction contained 6 bases not matched to a gene. Germline V gene lookup returns CDR1 SNHLY and CDR2 FYNNEI. The CDR3 spans 14 residues. CDR3: CASNPTGGDQPQHF. CDR3 nucleotides: TGTGCCAGCAACCCGACAGGGGGGGATCAGCCCCAGCATTTT.

V usage is TRBV5-1 and J usage is TRBJ2-3, with TRBD1 identical over 9 bases. The CDR3 totals 16 residues. Germline V lookup: CDR1 SGHRS, CDR2 YFSETQ. The V gene end was trimmed by 4 bases and the J gene end by 3 bases; junction bases not matched to a gene: 9. CDR3 nucleotide sequence: TGCGCCAGCAGCCCCCTAGGGACAGGGTTAACAGATACGCAGTATTTT. Translated, it gives CASSPLGTGLTDTQYF.

The chain carries TRBV19 and TRBJ1-1; D gene ambiguous. CDR1 LNHDA and CDR2 SQIVND come from the germline V gene (reference sequence). Between the trimmed V and J ends, which lost 7 bases and 7 bases, there was a span of 10 bases. The CDR3 loop spans 11 amino acids. The CDR3 loop reads CASKEEFEAFF. The DNA for the CDR3 is TGTGCCAGTAAAGAGGAGTTTGAAGCTTTCTTT.

The genes are TRBV18 and TRBJ1-6; the D gene is possibly TRBD1 (6 bases). Germline values: CDR1 KGHSH, CDR2 LQKENI. There are 14 residues in the CDR3. The germline V and J ends were trimmed by 4 bases and 6 bases, with 10 bases remaining between them. The CDR3 reads CASSQDSRNSPLHF. Written as DNA, the CDR3 is TGTGCCAGCTCACAGGACAGCCGTAATTCACCCCTCCACTTT.

The CDR3 nucleotides are TGTGCCAGCAGTTTCGGGGGGTTAGGCACAGATACGCAGTATTTT. Residues: CASSFGGLGTDTQYF. This chain connects TRBV28 to TRBJ2-3, with TRBD2 matching over 7 bases. Germline CDR1 MDHEN, CDR2 SYDVKM. V lost 3 bases to trimming and J lost 1 base; unmatched junction nucleotides: 4. The CDR3 length is 15 residues. The full variable domain, completed using reference TRBV28 and TRBJ2-3, is DVKVTQSSRYLVKRTGEKVFLECVQDMDHENMFWYRQDPGLGLRLIYFSYDVKMKEKGDIPEGYSVSREKKERFSLILESASTNQTSMYLCASSFGGLGTDTQYFGPGTRLTVL.

This chain links TRBV14 with TRBJ1-1, with D tentatively TRBD1 (6 bases). The CDR3 extends over 13 amino acids. Germline V gene lookup returns CDR1 SGHDN and CDR2 FVKESK. With 1 base removed from V and 10 bases from J, the gap between germline ends came to 13 bases. The CDR3 DNA sequence: TGTGCCAGCAGCCAAGCACCGACAGGACGAGCTTTCTTT. Translated, it gives CASSQAPTGRAFF.

In the case of this clone: A much larger clone differs from this one at a single base, so this may be a read error. At the DNA level, this CDR3 is encoded by other sequences in the same sample as well. The chain joins TRBV5-1 to TRBJ1-1, with 7 bases aligning to TRBD1. There are 15 residues in the CDR3. J was trimmed by 0 bases and V by 0 bases; bases with no gene match: 2. Germline V gene lookup returns CDR1 SGHRS and CDR2 YFSETQ. The DNA of the CDR3 is TGCGCCAGCAGCTTGGAGGGACAGCTGAACACTGAAGCTTTCTTT. Protein product: CASSLEGQLNTEAFF.

The CDR3 spells CATKPTRDRVVTEAFF. The CDR3, as DNA: TGTGCCACCAAGCCGACTCGGGACAGGGTTGTCACTGAAGCTTTCTTT. The chain carries TRBV15 and TRBJ1-1; 9 bases map to TRBD1. CDR1 is LNHNV and CDR2 is YYDKDF in the germline V gene (reference sequence). The CDR3 length is 16 residues. The V segment lost 7 bases and the J segment 4 bases; nucleotides outside the gene matches: 13.

The chain links TRBV6-5 to TRBJ2-7, with TRBD2 identical over 7 bases. The germline CDR1 and CDR2 sequences are MNHEY and SVGAGI. The CDR3 is 15 amino acids. V trimming: 2 bases; J trimming: 4 bases; junction bases outside the gene matches: 8. The DNA of the CDR3 is TGTGCCAGCAGTTACGGGGGAGGGATCGGGTACGAGCAGTACTTC. This codes for CASSYGGGIGYEQYF.